Each of the 21 T cell receptor beta chains below was sequenced from the same sample in a study of blood T cell repertoires in COVID-19. Assay used: immunoSEQ multiplex PCR; TCRdb lists only in-frame clones, some missing. The sample contains 130,000 or so clones, around 80% of which appear only once. The sequenced material came from peripheral blood. All receptors derive from a man aged 60 to 69 with active or convalescent COVID-19.

This chain connects TRBV6-5 to TRBJ1-1; D call uncertain. The CDR3 loop spans 14 amino acids. CDR1 and CDR2 from the germline V gene are MNHEY and SVGAGI. V was shortened by 8 bases and J by 4 bases, with 17 bases between the two germline ends. CDR3 sequence: CASLDYVGSTEAFF. The CDR3, as DNA: TGTGCCAGCCTTGACTATGTGGGAAGCACTGAAGCTTTCTTT.

The rearrangement uses TRBV5-1 and TRBJ2-3; the D gene is possibly TRBD2 (5 bases). The V and J ends lost 6 bases and 0 bases respectively, with 14 bases between them. The CDR3 spans 15 residues. Per the germline V gene, CDR1 is SGHRS and CDR2 is YFSETQ. The CDR3 reads CASKLFSESTDTQYF. The CDR3 nucleotides are TGCGCCAGCAAACTCTTTAGCGAGAGCACAGATACGCAGTATTTT.

The chain uses TRBV2 and TRBJ1-2; D not resolved. CDR1 is SNHLY and CDR2 is FYNNEI in the germline V gene. V gave up 3 bases and J gave up 0 bases, with 5 bases separating them. This CDR3 has 13 amino acids. CDR3 DNA: TGTGCCAGCAGTGATCGTGCTAACTATGGCTACACCTTC. Translation gives CASSDRANYGYTF.

As DNA, the CDR3 is TGTGCCAGCAGTGGGACTAGCGGGACGAGCAATGAGCAGTTCTTC. As protein: CASSGTSGTSNEQFF. The V and J genes are TRBV6-4 and TRBJ2-1; TRBD2 agrees at 12 bases. V lost 4 bases, J lost 6 bases, and 4 bases stayed unmatched. The CDR3 spans 15 residues. Germline V lookup: CDR1 MRHNA, CDR2 SNTAGT.

The rearrangement uses TRBV10-3 and TRBJ2-3; the D is unclear. Germline V gene sequence: CDR1 ENHRY, CDR2 SYGVKD. Trimming left V 4 bases short and J 6 bases short, with 14 bases between. The CDR3 spans 14 residues. The CDR3 spells CAISGVGQMDTQYF. In DNA form, the CDR3 reads TGTGCCATCAGTGGCGTGGGCCAGATGGATACGCAGTATTTT.

The rearrangement joins TRBV9 to TRBJ1-1, with D possibly TRBD1 on 6 matching bases. From germline, CDR1 is SGDLS and CDR2 YYNGEE. The CDR3 spans 13 residues. V was pared by 4 bases and J by 5 bases, with 12 bases between. CDR3 in amino acids: CASSLVQGTEAFF. DNA for the CDR3: TGTGCCAGCAGCCTGGTCCAGGGGACTGAAGCTTTCTTT.

The V call is TRBV7-2, the J call TRBJ2-3, with 13 bases matching TRBD2. CDR3 length: 16 residues. Trimming took 5 bases from V and 3 from J; bases not matched to a gene: 5. Germline V gives CDR1 SGHTA, CDR2 FQGNSA. In DNA, the CDR3 is TGTGCCAGCAGCCCCGAACTAGCGGGAGGGACAGATACGCAGTATTTT. Translation: CASSPELAGGTDTQYF.

This chain links TRBV20-1 with TRBJ2-7; TRBD1 is a possible D gene (6 bases). Trimming took off 6 bases at V and 5 bases at J, with 11 bases between the two ends. Germline-derived CDR1 and CDR2 are DFQATT and SNEGSKA (reference sequence). This CDR3 spans 11 amino acids. CDR3 amino acids: CSASPGDEQYF. The CDR3, as DNA: TGCAGTGCCTCCCCAGGGGACGAGCAGTACTTC.

This clone was counted only a few times. The chain is built from TRBV24-1 and TRBJ2-1; TRBD2 agrees at 9 bases. Trimming took 6 bases from V and 9 from J; bases not matched to a gene: 11. CDR3 length equals 15 residues. The germline V gene has CDR1 KGHDR and CDR2 SFDVKD. The CDR3 loop reads CATSTAEAGGPEQFF. CDR3 coding DNA: TGTGCCACCAGTACGGCGGAGGCGGGAGGGCCTGAGCAGTTCTTC.

The V and J genes are TRBV9 and TRBJ2-7; 16 nucleotides match TRBD2. Losses at the gene ends were 4 bases for V and 5 bases for J; bases not matched to a gene: 6. The germline V gene encodes CDR1 SGDLS and CDR2 YYNGEE. The CDR3 spans 16 residues. The CDR3 here is CASSPGTSGRANEQYF. DNA for the CDR3: TGTGCCAGCAGCCCCGGGACTAGCGGGAGGGCTAACGAGCAGTACTTC.

The J gene is TRBJ2-5, the V gene TRBV2, with D tentatively TRBD2 (6 bases). The CDR3 is 14 residues long. Germline values: CDR1 SNHLY, CDR2 FYNNEI. Between the trimmed V and J ends, which lost 7 bases and 9 bases, there was a span of 21 bases. The CDR3 reads CASKWDSNGRAQYF. The CDR3, as DNA: TGTGCCAGCAAGTGGGACTCAAATGGTCGGGCCCAGTACTTC.

The chain uses TRBV19 and TRBJ2-3; 8 bases map to TRBD1. Germline V gives CDR1 LNHDA, CDR2 SQIVND (reference sequence). The J segment lost 3 bases and the V segment lost 3 bases, leaving 5 bases of the junction unmatched. CDR3 size: 15 residues. The CDR3 DNA reads as TGTGCCAGTAGTATCCCGACAGGGGTGACAGATACGCAGTATTTT. Its translation: CASSIPTGVTDTQYF.

The gene calls are TRBV11-1 and TRBJ2-5, with TRBD1 matching over 7 bases. The CDR3 runs 15 residues. Trimming cost V 1 base and J 5 bases; bases outside gene matches: 7. Germline CDR1 is SGHAT and CDR2 is FQDESV (reference sequence). This CDR3 is CASSLDGTERETQYF. CDR3 nucleotides: TGTGCCAGCAGCTTAGATGGGACAGAAAGGGAGACCCAGTACTTC.

V usage is TRBV2 and J usage is TRBJ2-5; a weak D match, TRBD2 (5 bases). Germline V gives CDR1 SNHLY, CDR2 FYNNEI. The CDR3 runs 15 residues. Deletions cut 6 bases from V and 3 bases from J, with 17 bases between. CDR3 in amino acids: CASREEGSYKETQYF. CDR3 bases: TGTGCCAGCAGAGAGGAAGGGAGCTATAAAGAGACCCAGTACTTC.

DNA for the CDR3: TGTGCCAGCAGCCGGACTAGCGGGGTCCCCGAGCAGTACTTC. This translates into CASSRTSGVPEQYF. This chain links TRBV19 with TRBJ2-7; 12 positions agree with TRBD2. J was trimmed by 6 bases and V by 9 bases; bases with no gene match: 9. The CDR3 runs to 14 residues. Per germline, CDR1 LNHDA and CDR2 SQIVND (reference sequence).

The chain has TRBV5-6 and TRBJ1-4; D is unclear. Germline loops: CDR1 SGHDT, CDR2 YYEEEE. The CDR3 consists of 14 residues. V lost 1 base and J lost 10, with 14 bases in between. In nucleotides, the CDR3 is TGTGCCAGCAGCTTGCTCTCGGTGCGCGGAAAACTGTTTTTT. Translating gives CASSLLSVRGKLFF.

With regard to this clone: At one end, the junction sequence differs from germline, possibly due to a read error. This chain joins TRBV19 and TRBJ1-5, with a possible D match to TRBD1 (5 bases). CDR1 and CDR2 (germline): LNHDA, SQIVND (reference sequence). The CDR3 runs to 13 residues. For the CDR3, the DNA is TGTGCCAGTAGTTTAAATAGGGACTCGAGCCGAATTTTT. This gives the protein CASSLNRDSSRIF.

The chain joins TRBV27 to TRBJ1-1; 10 bases line up with TRBD1. J was trimmed by 10 bases and V by 3 bases; bases with no gene match: 8. This CDR3 comprises 14 residues. CDR1 is MNHEY and CDR2 is SMNVEV in the germline V gene (reference sequence). CDR3 DNA: TGTGCCAGCAGTTTCTCCGGGACAGGGGTTCGAGCTTTCTTT. Translating it yields CASSFSGTGVRAFF.

V usage is TRBV6-4 and J usage is TRBJ2-3; 13 bases line up with TRBD2. With 4 bases clipped from V and 5 bases from J, the junction kept 3 bases outside the gene matches. Germline V gives CDR1 MRHNA, CDR2 SNTAGT. The CDR3 runs 15 residues. The CDR3, as DNA: TGTGCCAGCAGTGCGGGACTAGCGGGGAGAGATACGCAGTATTTT. This codes for CASSAGLAGRDTQYF.

The chain is built from TRBV28 and TRBJ1-1; D gene unclear. Germline CDR1 is MDHEN and CDR2 is SYDVKM. The CDR3 runs 11 residues. V was shortened by 3 bases and J by 14 bases, with 13 bases between the two germline ends. The CDR3 here is CASSLGRRVFF. In nucleotides, the CDR3 is TGTGCCAGCAGTTTGGGCAGGAGGGTCTTCTTT.

The rearrangement links TRBV5-6 to TRBJ1-5; tentatively, D is TRBD1 (5 bases). The CDR3 loop spans 16 amino acids. Per the germline V gene, CDR1 is SGHDT and CDR2 is YYEEEE. The V end lost 4 bases, the J end lost 3 bases, and 17 bases lay between the germline ends. Written as DNA, the CDR3 is TGTGCCAGCAGCCCCTGGTGGAAGGGGAACAATCAGCCCCAGCATTTT. Protein: CASSPWWKGNNQPQHF.